The 5 T cell receptor beta chains below all came from one sample that was sequenced in a study of blood T cells in healthy people across ages (dated by TCRdb to between 2014 and 2017). The receptor library was made with 5' RACE. Data came from an Illumina HiSeq 2500. A second PCR of about 6 to 12 cycles was run with a J-beta primer mix and a sample-barcoded 5' primer. TCRdb itself trimmed the public reads at Q25 with fastp, ran MiXCR and retained productive beta chains. Rows are unified per CDR3 protein, each entry keeping the most common DNA and genes. The sample table shows 900,000 to 950,000 distinct CDR3 sequences, and 25% to 35% are seen once. 10% of the sample is held by the ten biggest clonotypes. This same sample was also part of a study on T cells of mothers and their children.

The specimen was blood. Source of these receptors: a woman in her 40s in good health.

This clonotype has a count of ten or more. The chain recombines TRBV27 with TRBJ2-7, with 11 bases that match TRBD2. The CDR3 length is 15 residues. From germline, CDR1 is MNHEY and CDR2 SMNVEV (reference sequence). V trimming: 4 bases; J trimming: 3 bases; junction bases outside the gene matches: 5. CDR3 loop: CASSSTSGGNYEQYF. The CDR3 DNA sequence: TGTGCCAGCAGTTCAACTAGCGGGGGCAACTACGAGCAGTACTTC.

This clonotype was picked up a small number of times. V usage is TRBV29-1 and J usage is TRBJ2-1; 11 bases fit TRBD2. Germline lookup yields CDR1 SQVTM and CDR2 ANQGSEA. V gave up 6 bases and J gave up 2 bases; unmatched junction bases: 6. The CDR3 sequence is 15 residues long. CDR3 in amino acids: CSVVLAGGPYNEQFF. DNA of the CDR3: TGCAGCGTGGTATTAGCGGGGGGGCCCTACAATGAGCAGTTCTTC.

The chain recombines TRBV29-1 with TRBJ1-3; no clear D. The CDR3 has 15 residues. V was trimmed by 1 base and J by 0 bases, leaving 10 bases between them. Germline V gene sequence: CDR1 SQVTM, CDR2 ANQGSEA. As DNA, the CDR3 is TGCAGCGTTGAAGCCGCTCTCAGCTCTGGAAACACCATATATTTT. Translation gives CSVEAALSSGNTIYF.

This sequence joins TRBV5-5 and TRBJ1-4, with D unclear. This CDR3 region has 15 residues. The germline V gene encodes CDR1 SGHKS and CDR2 YYEKEE (reference sequence). The V and J ends lost 1 base and 5 bases respectively, with 12 bases between them. CDR3 bases: TGTGCCAGCAGCTTGTTAGGACTTTCGAATGAAAAACTGTTTTTT. Translated, it gives CASSLLGLSNEKLFF.

This clonotype was counted at least ten times. The chain has TRBV4-1 and TRBJ2-3; D is possibly TRBD1 (6 bases). This CDR3 is built from 15 residues. V lost 2 bases, J lost 4 bases, and 13 bases lay in between. CDR1 and CDR2 (germline): MGHRA, YSYEKL. CDR3 in amino acids: CASSQHGQSADTQYF. DNA for the CDR3: TGCGCCAGCAGCCAACATGGACAGTCAGCAGATACGCAGTATTTT.